What follows are 31 T cell receptor beta chains derived from one specimen sequenced in a study of blood T cell repertoires in COVID-19. Sequenced by immunoSEQ multiplex PCR; TCRdb stores in-frame clones only, minus some. The repertoire has approximately 200,000 clones, roughly 80% of them found once; the top ten carry 5.2%. The sample was peripheral blood. The receptors stem from a woman in her 30s with acute or convalescent COVID-19.

There are a few counts of this clone. The same CDR3 arises from other DNA sequences in this sample as well. This chain joins TRBV5-1 and TRBJ1-1, with 8 bases identical to TRBD1. This CDR3 is 14 amino acids long. Germline CDR1 SGHRS, CDR2 YFSETQ. Germline trimming cut 4 bases from V and 4 bases from J; bases unmatched to any gene: 6. CDR3 in amino acids: CASSLSGGRTEAFF. CDR3 nucleotides: TGCGCCAGCAGCCTTTCAGGGGGCCGCACTGAAGCTTTCTTT. The variable domain in full, completed from reference TRBV5-1 and TRBJ1-1, reads KAGVTQTPRYLIKTRGQQVTLSCSPISGHRSVSWYQQTPGQGLQFLFEYFSETQRNKGNFPGRFSGRQFSNSRSEMNVSTLELGDSALYLCASSLSGGRTEAFFGQGTRLTVV.

This chain uses TRBV5-5 with TRBJ2-7; 11 positions match TRBD2. Germline values: CDR1 SGHKS, CDR2 YYEKEE (reference sequence). The ends lost 0 bases at V and 2 bases at J; junction bases unmatched: 10. The CDR3 loop spans 18 amino acids. CDR3 bases: TGTGCCAGCAGCTTGGGCCCCACCGGGACTAGCGGCCCCTACGAGCAGTACTTC. Its protein product is CASSLGPTGTSGPYEQYF.

The chain carries TRBV4-3 and TRBJ1-5; D might be TRBD1 (6 bases). The CDR3 is made up of 15 amino acids. CDR1 is LGHNA and CDR2 is YSLEER in the germline V gene. V was shortened by 0 bases and J by 7 bases, with 13 bases between the two germline ends. The CDR3 spells CASSQDIGGGQPQHF. CDR3 DNA: TGCGCCAGCAGCCAAGACATTGGGGGCGGGCAGCCCCAGCATTTT.

The genes are TRBV28 and TRBJ1-2; D is possibly TRBD1 (5 bases). The CDR3 sequence is 15 residues long. V was shortened by 5 bases and J by 2 bases, with 15 bases between the two germline ends. Germline assignment: CDR1 MDHEN and CDR2 SYDVKM. CDR3 coding DNA: TGTGCCAGCAGTCCCCCCGCAGGGCCGAACTATGGCTACACCTTC. It translates to CASSPPAGPNYGYTF.

The genes are TRBV6-2 or TRBV6-3 and TRBJ1-1; 7 bases line up with TRBD1. CDR1 is MNHEY, CDR2 SVGEGT, per germline. The CDR3 totals 12 residues. J was trimmed by 6 bases and V by 6 bases; bases with no gene match: 4. The CDR3 region has the DNA TGTGCCAGCAGCTATACAGGGGCTGAAGCTTTCTTT. Amino acids: CASSYTGAEAFF.

The chain couples TRBV7-2 to TRBJ1-1; perhaps TRBD1 as D (5 bases). V lost 0 bases and J 0 bases, leaving 8 bases between the germline ends. Germline CDR1 and CDR2: SGHTA and FQGNSA. The CDR3 extends over 15 amino acids. The DNA for the CDR3 is TGTGCCAGCAGCTTAGCGGGGACTGTGAACACTGAAGCTTTCTTT. Residues: CASSLAGTVNTEAFF. Supplemented by reference TRBV7-2 and TRBJ1-1, the full variable domain reads GAGVSQSPSNKVTEKGKDVELRCDPISGHTALYWYRQSLGQGLEFLIYFQGNSAPDKSGLPSDRFSAERTGGSVSTLTIQRTQQEDSAVYLCASSLAGTVNTEAFFGQGTRLTVV.

This chain uses TRBV2 with TRBJ2-5; tentatively, D is TRBD2 (5 bases). The germline V gene encodes CDR1 SNHLY and CDR2 FYNNEI. The CDR3 extends over 15 amino acids. Between the trimmed V and J ends, which lost 1 base and 6 bases, there was a span of 15 bases. CDR3: CASSEGLALLKTQYF. CDR3 in DNA: TGTGCCAGCAGTGAAGGGCTAGCCCTCCTAAAGACCCAGTACTTC. Using reference TRBV2 and TRBJ2-5 for the parts outside the CDR3, the full variable domain is EPEVTQTPSHQVTQMGQEVILRCVPISNHLYFYWYRQILGQKVEFLVSFYNNEISEKSEIFDDQFSVERPDGSNFTLKIRSTKLEDSAMYFCASSEGLALLKTQYFGPGTRLLVL.

This clone was counted at least ten times. The chain uses TRBV5-1 and TRBJ2-1; 9 bases align to TRBD2. Germline V lookup: CDR1 SGHRS, CDR2 YFSETQ. V lost 3 bases, J lost 2 bases, and 3 bases stayed unmatched. There are 15 residues in the CDR3. CDR3 sequence: CASSSSGAAYNEQFF. The CDR3 DNA follows: TGCGCCAGCAGCTCTAGCGGGGCCGCCTACAATGAGCAGTTCTTC.

As for this clone: A single base separates this from a much larger clone, so it may be a read error. The V and J genes are TRBV7-9 and TRBJ1-1, with a tentative D call TRBD1 (6 bases). The CDR3 consists of 13 residues. CDR1 and CDR2 (germline): SEHNR, FQNEAQ (reference sequence). Trimming shortened V by 5 bases and J by 1 base, and 8 bases separated the two germline ends. CDR3: CASSGGQNTEAFF. CDR3 sequence (DNA): TGTGCCAGCAGCGGGGGACAGAACACTGAAGCTTTCTTT. The variable domain in full, completed from reference TRBV7-9 and TRBJ1-1, reads DTGVSQNPRHKITKRGQNVTFRCDPISEHNRLYWYRQTLGQGPEFLTYFQNEAQLEKSRLLSDRFSAERPKGSFSTLEIQRTEQGDSAMYLCASSGGQNTEAFFGQGTRLTVV.

J is TRBJ1-2 and V is TRBV6-5; D is uncertain. Germline lookup yields CDR1 MNHEY and CDR2 SVGAGI. CDR3 length: 15 amino acids. Trimming removed 2 bases at V and 2 bases at J, with 12 bases between. CDR3 in amino acids: CASSYGGSSNYGYTF. Written as DNA, the CDR3 is TGTGCCAGCAGTTACGGAGGAAGCTCAAACTATGGCTACACCTTC.

The chain has TRBV10-3 and TRBJ2-5, with 10 bases that match TRBD1. Germline CDR1 ENHRY, CDR2 SYGVKD. Trimming cost V 6 bases and J 2 bases; bases outside gene matches: 3. This CDR3 spans 14 amino acids. CDR3 amino acids: CAIRPGQGQETQYF. CDR3 bases: TGTGCCATCAGACCGGGACAGGGGCAAGAGACCCAGTACTTC.

The V call is TRBV7-2, the J call TRBJ2-3, with no clear D. Germline assignment: CDR1 SGHTA and CDR2 FQGNSA. V was shortened by 5 bases and J by 4 bases, with 13 bases between the two germline ends. The CDR3 runs 14 residues. CDR3 DNA: TGTGCCAGCAGCCCTGAGGTTTACCCAGATACGCAGTATTTT. Amino acids: CASSPEVYPDTQYF.

V gene TRBV19 combines with J gene TRBJ2-1; the D gene is possibly TRBD2 (6 bases). Germline CDR1 and CDR2: LNHDA and SQIVND (reference sequence). CDR3 size: 14 residues. Deletions cut 10 bases from V and 3 bases from J, with 16 bases between. The CDR3 is CATSLATVYNEQFF. The CDR3 DNA reads TGTGCCACCTCGCTAGCGACAGTCTACAATGAGCAGTTCTTC.

V and J are TRBV30 and TRBJ1-3; 9 nucleotides align to TRBD1. The germline V gene has CDR1 GTSNPN and CDR2 SVGIG (reference sequence). This CDR3 has 15 residues. The CDR3 here is CAGNRDREFGNTIYF. The CDR3 nucleotides read TGTGCGGGAAACCGGGACAGGGAATTTGGAAACACCATATATTTT.

V usage is TRBV25-1 and J usage is TRBJ1-6, with TRBD1 as a possible D gene (5 bases). The CDR3 is 15 amino acids. Trimming shortened V by 6 bases and J by 5 bases, and 14 bases separated the two germline ends. CDR1 and CDR2 (germline): MGHDK, SYGVNS. Here the CDR3 DNA reads TGTGCCAGCAGGGGACCGGGGGGGAATAATTCACCCCTCCACTTT. Translating it yields CASRGPGGNNSPLHF.

J is TRBJ1-4 and V is TRBV7-8; D not certain. V lost 6 bases and J lost 5, with 19 bases in between. This CDR3 has 16 amino acids. Germline V CDR1 and CDR2: SGHVS, FQNEAQ. The CDR3 loop is CASSPPSQAPNEKLFF. The CDR3 bases are TGTGCCAGCAGTCCCCCGAGTCAGGCACCAAATGAAAAACTGTTTTTT. The full variable domain, its missing parts supplied by reference TRBV7-8 and TRBJ1-4, is GAGVSQSPRYKVAKRGQDVALRCDPISGHVSLFWYQQALGQGPEFLTYFQNEAQLDKSGLPSDRFFAERPEGSVSTLKIQRTQQEDSAVYLCASSPPSQAPNEKLFFGSGTQLSVL.

This chain joins TRBV12-3 or TRBV12-4 and TRBJ1-5; D not resolved. Trimming cost V 5 bases and J 4 bases, with 6 bases left between them. This CDR3 is built from 12 residues. This chain's CDR3 is CASSGPNQPQHF. The CDR3 DNA sequence: TGTGCCAGCAGTGGCCCTAATCAGCCCCAGCATTTT.

In nucleotides, the CDR3 is TGTGCCAGCATACCCAACCCCCCCCCGGGGGAGTATGGCTACACCTTC. Translating gives CASIPNPPPGEYGYTF. The rearrangement links TRBV28 to TRBJ1-2; TRBD1 is a possible D gene (5 bases). V gave up 7 bases and J gave up 5 bases, with 23 bases separating them. The CDR3 contains 16 residues. The germline CDR1 and CDR2 sequences are MDHEN and SYDVKM.

The chain has TRBV28 and TRBJ2-3, with D perhaps TRBD2 (7 bases). Trimming pared 10 bases from V and 0 bases from J, leaving 17 bases between. The germline V gene encodes CDR1 MDHEN and CDR2 SYDVKM. This CDR3 region has 15 residues. The CDR3 is CATKGGPSSTDTQYF. The CDR3 DNA reads as TGTGCCACCAAGGGGGGGCCATCTAGCACAGATACGCAGTATTTT.

The V call is TRBV5-6, the J call TRBJ2-7, with D perhaps TRBD2 (6 bases). V was trimmed by 1 base and J by 1 base, leaving 15 bases between them. Germline V gene data show CDR1 as SGHDT and CDR2 as YYEEEE. The CDR3 covers 16 residues. The CDR3 sequence is CASSLSFGRRSYEQYF. The CDR3 DNA reads TGTGCCAGCAGCTTGTCTTTCGGGAGACGGTCCTACGAGCAGTACTTC.

The chain carries TRBV9 and TRBJ1-1; D is perhaps TRBD1 (5 bases). Germline V gives CDR1 SGDLS, CDR2 YYNGEE. V lost 0 bases and J lost 8, with 14 bases in between. The CDR3 covers 14 residues. CDR3 DNA sequence: TGTGCCAGCAGCGTAGATCCCGGGGGGTCCGAAGCTTTCTTT. Its translation: CASSVDPGGSEAFF.

The chain links TRBV14 to TRBJ1-1; TRBD1 might be the D (5 bases). The ends were cut back, 1 base at V and 10 bases at J, with 13 bases in the middle. Germline V lookup: CDR1 SGHDN, CDR2 FVKESK. The CDR3 runs to 13 residues. The CDR3: CASSQAGGVRAFF. As DNA, the CDR3 is TGTGCCAGCAGCCAAGCGGGGGGGGTGCGAGCTTTCTTT.

The chain couples TRBV3-1 (or the pseudogene TRBV3-2) to TRBJ1-1; D not certain. The V gene lost 4 bases and the J gene lost 4 bases, with 10 bases spanning the gap. CDR3 length: 13 amino acids. Per the germline V gene, CDR1 is LGHDT and CDR2 is YNNKEL (reference sequence). The CDR3 reads CASSREPGTEAFF. As DNA, the CDR3 is TGTGCCAGCAGCCGCGAGCCCGGCACTGAAGCTTTCTTT.

The chain carries TRBV3-1 (or the pseudogene TRBV3-2) and TRBJ1-2, with D hard to call. The germline CDR1 and CDR2 sequences are LGHDT and YNNKEL (reference sequence). Trimming took 0 bases from V and 5 from J, leaving 7 bases between them. This CDR3 spans 13 amino acids. CDR3 residues: CASSQERTYGYTF. The DNA of the CDR3 is TGTGCCAGCAGCCAAGAGCGGACTTATGGCTACACCTTC.

The chain has TRBV19 and TRBJ1-5; D gene unclear. Germline V gene sequence: CDR1 LNHDA, CDR2 SQIVND (reference sequence). The germline V and J ends were trimmed by 2 bases and 1 base, with 9 bases remaining between them. CDR3 length equals 15 residues. CDR3 sequence: CASSIMGESNQPQHF. The CDR3, as DNA: TGTGCCAGTAGTATAATGGGAGAAAGCAATCAGCCCCAGCATTTT.

This sequence joins TRBV19 and TRBJ2-5, with D possibly TRBD1 on 6 matching bases. This CDR3 has 14 amino acids. Trimming stripped 5 bases from V and 1 base from J, with 11 bases between. The germline gives CDR1 LNHDA, CDR2 SQIVND (reference sequence). The CDR3, as DNA: TGTGCCAGTAGTGTCACAGGGCCCCAAGAGACCCAGTACTTC. Translation gives CASSVTGPQETQYF.

The rearrangement joins TRBV30 to TRBJ1-1, with 8 bases aligning to TRBD1. CDR1 is GTSNPN and CDR2 is SVGIG in the germline V gene (reference sequence). V was clipped by 2 bases and J by 5 bases; unmatched bases: 4. This CDR3 contains 13 residues. The CDR3 bases are TGTGCCTGGAGTACAGGGGGTCTAACTGAAGCTTTCTTT. This translates into CAWSTGGLTEAFF.

The J gene is TRBJ1-5, the V gene TRBV10-3, with 8 positions matching TRBD1. The trim removed 0 bases at V and 6 bases at J, leaving 10 bases unmatched. Germline values: CDR1 ENHRY, CDR2 SYGVKD. CDR3 length: 17 residues. In nucleotides, the CDR3 is TGTGCCATCAGTGAGTCTGGGAGGACAGGGAGAGGTCAGCCCCAGCATTTT. Protein sequence: CAISESGRTGRGQPQHF.

This rearrangement joins TRBV6-6 to TRBJ1-2; D remains ambiguous. This CDR3 comprises 12 residues. From germline, CDR1 is MNHNY and CDR2 SVGAGI (reference sequence). Trimming took 5 bases from V and 6 from J, leaving 10 bases between them. This CDR3 is CASSTQTDGYTF. CDR3 in DNA: TGTGCCAGCAGTACACAGACGGATGGCTACACCTTC.

The chain carries TRBV10-3 and TRBJ1-3; 7 bases fit TRBD1. This CDR3 region has 14 residues. V lost 6 bases to trimming and J lost 2 bases; unmatched junction nucleotides: 4. Germline CDR1 and CDR2: ENHRY and SYGVKD. CDR3 amino acids: CAIRDRVAGNTIYF. CDR3 DNA sequence: TGTGCCATCAGAGACAGGGTCGCTGGAAACACCATATATTTT.

This clone occurred once. The chain is built from TRBV10-1 and TRBJ2-2; D unresolved. The CDR3 has 14 residues. Per germline, CDR1 WNHNN and CDR2 SYGVQD (reference sequence). V gave up 3 bases and J gave up 4 bases, with 9 bases separating them. CDR3 bases: TGCGCCAGCAGTGAACACATCACCACCGGGGAGCTGTTTTTT. It is translated as CASSEHITTGELFF.